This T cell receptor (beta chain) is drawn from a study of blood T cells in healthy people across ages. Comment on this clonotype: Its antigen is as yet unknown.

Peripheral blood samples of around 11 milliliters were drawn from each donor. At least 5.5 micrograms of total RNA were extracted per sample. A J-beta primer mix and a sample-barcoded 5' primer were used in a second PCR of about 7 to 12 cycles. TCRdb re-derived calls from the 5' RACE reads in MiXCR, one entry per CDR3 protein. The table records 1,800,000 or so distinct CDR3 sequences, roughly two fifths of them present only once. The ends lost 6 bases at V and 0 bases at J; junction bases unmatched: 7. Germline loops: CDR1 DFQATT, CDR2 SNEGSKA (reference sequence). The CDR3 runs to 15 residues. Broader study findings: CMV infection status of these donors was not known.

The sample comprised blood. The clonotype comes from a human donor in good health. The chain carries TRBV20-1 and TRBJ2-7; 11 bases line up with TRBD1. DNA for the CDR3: TGCAGTGCCCACGGACAGGGGGCCCTCTCCTACGAGCAGTACTTC. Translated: CSAHGQGALSYEQYF.